The source of this T cell receptor (beta chain) is a study of metastatic and nonmetastatic thyroid tumors. Overall study: Peripheral blood and tumor or nodule samples from malignant and benign thyroid patients were compared. General observations from the study: Relative to benign nodules, malignant thyroid tumors were reportedly characterized by significantly elevated TCR beta diversity in blood and tumor.

In the study's own analysis: To classify distant metastasis in papillary thyroid cancer, a model was built from CDR3 differences across clinicopathological groups. TCRdb reprocessed the PCR reads using MiXCR. TCRdb's processing, not the study's, gives the V and J calls here. The data hold about 40,000 clones, with about an eighth observed a single time. In its sample, this clone was seen a few times. The antigen is unknown. No patient had received any treatment before thyroid surgery. The length of the CDR3 is 16 residues. Trimming removed 2 bases from V and 4 bases from J, with 16 bases in between. CDR1 is MRHNA, CDR2 SNTAGT, per germline.

The receptor was derived from a female donor with papillary thyroid cancer or a benign thyroid nodule (not recorded which). Some clones in this sample may be carry-over from other donors' samples. Sequenced: blood. The chain uses TRBV6-4 and TRBJ2-3; D perhaps matches TRBD1 (6 bases). As DNA, the CDR3 is TGTGCCAGCAGTGACCCAGGGACATGGGGCGCAGATACGCAGTATTTT. Translation: CASSDPGTWGADTQYF.